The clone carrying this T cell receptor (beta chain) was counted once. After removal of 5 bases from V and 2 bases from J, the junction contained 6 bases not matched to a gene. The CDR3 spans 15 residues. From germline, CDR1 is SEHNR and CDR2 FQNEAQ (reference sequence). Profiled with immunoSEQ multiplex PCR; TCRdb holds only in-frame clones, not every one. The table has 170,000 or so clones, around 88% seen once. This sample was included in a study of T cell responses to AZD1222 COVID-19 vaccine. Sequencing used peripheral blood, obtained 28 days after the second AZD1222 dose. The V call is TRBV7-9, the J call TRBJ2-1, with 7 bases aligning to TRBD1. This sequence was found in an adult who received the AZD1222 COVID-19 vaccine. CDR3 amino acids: CASSQTGYPYNEQFF. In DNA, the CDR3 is TGTGCCAGCAGCCAGACAGGGTACCCCTACAATGAGCAGTTCTTC.